This T cell receptor beta chain was observed in a study of vaccination effects on CD4 cells after COVID-19 (dated by TCRdb to the early 2020s). With respect to the entire study: Each participant got two doses of an mRNA SARS-CoV-2 vaccine, either BNT162b2 or mRNA-1273. In both COVID-19 convalescent patients and infection-naive vaccine recipients, the study compared SARS-CoV-2 spike-specific CD4+ TCR repertoires from before mRNA vaccination with those from after it. A total of around eleven COVID-19 convalescent patients and several SARS-CoV-2-naive healthy vaccine recipients were included in the full study. In the study, cultures from other donors were sequenced using the Oncomine TCR Beta short-read assay on an Illumina iSeq 100.

About this clone itself: Its antigen is currently not known. No much larger clonotype is one base removed from it; base qualities were not supplied.

In the ViraFEST assay, PBMC were stimulated with viral peptide pools, and TCR sequencing was then used to find antigen-specific CD4+ T cell clonotypes based on their expansion. After around ten days of culture, CD4+ T cells were isolated with the EasySep CD4+ T cell isolation kit. Healthy vaccine recipients had no prior SARS-CoV-2 infection, confirmed by negative nucleocapsid antibodies before and after vaccination. Around 2 million PBMC per well were cultured in IMDM with 5% human AB serum, 7.5 to 10 IU/ml IL-2 and gentamicin, plus 10 ug/ml peptides. Half of the culture medium was replaced with fresh IL-2-containing medium on days 3 and 7. Each peptide stimulation condition was cultured in triplicate wells unless otherwise noted. PBMC were separated from whole blood using Ficoll-Paque Plus gradient centrifugation and were then either cryopreserved at -140C or used fresh. The spike proteins of SARS-CoV-2 and of the common cold coronaviruses HCoV-NL63, HCoV-OC43 and HCoV-229E were spanned by overlapping peptide pools. The QIAamp micro DNA kit was used to extract genomic DNA from the cultured CD4+ T cells.

Libraries were constructed by the immunoSEQ multiplex PCR assay. DNA from the cultured, isolated CD4+ T cells was subjected to TCR beta CDR3 sequencing. In the original analysis: Non-productive TCR sequences were removed and reads were trimmed to the CDR3 region, keeping CDR3s of at least 7 amino acids. The MANAFEST web app was used to pick out antigen-specific clonotypes by comparing their expansion in peptide wells with that in reference cultures. To count as positive, a clone had to show expansion at FDR<0.05 compared with the reference and with all other wells, an odds ratio above 5, and a frequency above 0.1% in two replicate wells. Clonotypes significantly expanded in SARS-CoV-2 spike wells and in at least one common cold coronavirus spike condition were defined as cross-reactive. Using the stringdist R package, CDR3 similarity was measured by Levenshtein distance, and unrooted trees were constructed with ape in R 3.6.1. The table comes from immuneACCESS by way of TCRdb, which keeps in-frame sequences with V and J called. Part of the clones is missing from these tables; in studies checked, under half for an unresolved V gene and the rest for unknown reasons. That table is the source of V, J and clone size, and D and trimming were worked out from the DNA. The sample has approximately 70,000 clones on record, roughly 79% of them singletons. Of the sample, 2.5% to 3.5% falls within the top ten clones.

Beyond this particular receptor, the publication reports: Clones induced by infection and clones induced by vaccination both contracted markedly at late timepoints after vaccination, which fits with T cell responses waning over time. In healthy vaccine recipients, vaccine-induced clones were almost all SARS-CoV-2 mono-reactive, with only 1 of 255 being cross-reactive with common cold coronaviruses. The study was limited by a small number of convalescent patients and lacked early post-infection timepoints.

V is cut back by 7 bases and J by 4 bases, with 15 bases in the junction unmatched. From the germline V gene, CDR1 is SNHLY and CDR2 is FYNNEI. The CDR3 holds 17 amino acids from the cysteine to the phenylalanine. Just CDR3 DNA is preserved here, 51 bases in frame from base 1. The V gene is TRBV2 and the J gene is TRBJ2-3; the junction holds 9 bases that match TRBD1. The source was CD4+ T cells from PBMCs cultured with HCoV-NL63 spike peptides, collected before COVID-19 vaccination. Sample cell subset or site, as interpreted from the label and publication: HCoV-NL63 spike overlapping peptide pool stimulation. This TCR derives from a human donor who received a COVID-19 vaccine. The bases are TGTGCCAGCATCATCTGGACAGGGGTATTAATTGCAGATACGCAGTATTTT. This gives the protein CASIIWTGVLIADTQYF.